The source of this TCR beta chain is a study of beta chain features in type 1 diabetes. This CDR3 contains 13 residues. V was cut by 7 bases and J by 8 bases, with 18 bases left in between. Germline V gene sequence: CDR1 SNHLY, CDR2 FYNNEI. Expressed TCRB transcripts were sequenced, since all the RNA that had been isolated was reverse transcribed. Sequencing was performed with immunoSEQ multiplex PCR; in TCRdb, only in-frame clones are kept and a portion is missing. The sample has more than 250,000 clones, just over 20% seen once. Details on this clone: Its antigen is unidentified.

Findings and caveats of the study: Shorter TCRB CDR3s, moderately but significantly so, were found in Type 1 diabetes patients in all four CD4+ subsets.

The sequencing sample was made of naive CD4+ T cells from blood. The TCR comes from a woman aged 35 to 49 with type 1 diabetes. The gene calls are TRBV2 and TRBJ2-7; D is possibly TRBD1 (5 bases). The CDR3 loop is CASTTQAQGKQYF. The CDR3 DNA follows: TGTGCCAGCACCACACAAGCCCAGGGAAAGCAGTACTTC.